This T cell receptor beta chain derives from a study of OX40 agonist ivuxolimab in advanced cancers. The germline CDR1 and CDR2 sequences are SGHNT and YYREEE (reference sequence). The V end was cut by 5 bases, the J end by 1 base, with 13 bases between. The CDR3 totals 14 residues. Method: immunoSEQ multiplex PCR; TCRdb's copy keeps in-frame clones and lacks some. Among 70,000 to 80,000 clones listed, 80% to 90% were seen once. The specimen was CD4+ or CD8+ T cells sorted from blood, collected in a trial of the OX40 agonist ivuxolimab. The V gene is TRBV5-4, the J gene TRBJ2-7, with D perhaps matching TRBD2 (5 bases). The TCR originated in an adult with an advanced solid tumor such as melanoma, head and neck, liver or kidney cancer. CDR3 amino acids: CASRRSGKSYEQYF. CDR3 nucleotides: TGTGCCAGCAGACGATCGGGGAAGTCCTACGAGCAGTACTTC.